The 7 T cell receptor beta chains in this list originate from one sample, sequenced in a study of a mutant IDH1 vaccine in newly diagnosed glioma. Using immunoSEQ multiplex PCR, the repertoire was profiled, and TCRdb retains in-frame clones only, with some absent. Among 85,000 to 100,000 clones listed, about 80% were seen once. Time point denoted: baseline, week 1 (first vaccination visit). Regarding treatment: pre-vaccination baseline after standard-of-care therapy. The sequencing used PBMCs, collected from a glioma patient treated with radiotherapy, temozolomide or both. These receptors came from a man aged 35-49 years with glioma.

V and J are TRBV7-9 and TRBJ2-7; TRBD1 agrees at 8 bases. Germline CDR1 is SEHNR and CDR2 is FQNEAQ (reference sequence). Trimming removed 4 bases from V and 5 bases from J; junction bases left unmatched: 7. There are 14 residues in the CDR3. The chain's CDR3 is CASSSGQGYHEQYF. In nucleotides, the CDR3 is TGTGCCAGCAGCTCCGGACAGGGCTACCACGAGCAGTACTTC.

The chain has TRBV2 and TRBJ1-2; D gene ambiguous. Germline V lookup: CDR1 SNHLY, CDR2 FYNNEI. This CDR3 has 10 residues. V gave up 3 bases and J gave up 12 bases, with 8 bases separating them. In nucleotides, the CDR3 is TGTGCCAGCAGTGAGCTTGGTCACACCTTC. Protein sequence: CASSELGHTF.

This chain joins TRBV7-2 and TRBJ1-5; the match to TRBD1 covers 11 bases. The germline V gene encodes CDR1 SGHTA and CDR2 FQGNSA. The CDR3 totals 15 residues. V was pared by 4 bases and J by 7 bases, with 6 bases of the junction left unmatched. CDR3 amino acids: CASSSGQGAHQPQHF. The CDR3, as DNA: TGTGCCAGCAGCTCTGGACAGGGGGCACACCAGCCCCAGCATTTT.

For this clone: The sample contains more than one DNA sequence encoding this CDR3. The chain is built from TRBV13 and TRBJ2-7, with D unresolved. This CDR3 is 14 amino acids long. Germline CDR1 reads PRHDT; CDR2 reads FYEKMQ (reference sequence). V lost 2 bases and J 2 bases, leaving 10 bases between the germline ends. Written as DNA, the CDR3 is TGTGCCAGCAGCTTATTGGGCCGAACCTACGAGCAGTACTTC. Residues: CASSLLGRTYEQYF. The variable domain in full, with the rest retrieved from reference TRBV13 and TRBJ2-7, is AAGVIQSPRHLIKEKRETATLKCYPIPRHDTVYWYQQGPGQDPQFLISFYEKMQSDKGSIPDRFSAQQFSDYHSELNMSSLELGDSALYFCASSLLGRTYEQYFGPGTRLTVT.

This sequence joins TRBV7-2 and TRBJ2-7; D gene ambiguous. The CDR3 is 14 amino acids. Per the germline V gene, CDR1 is SGHTA and CDR2 is FQGNSA. Trimming pared 0 bases from V and 2 bases from J, leaving 8 bases between. The CDR3 DNA reads TGTGCCAGCAGCTTAGCCGGTGCGGCCTACGAGCAGTACTTC. Its protein product is CASSLAGAAYEQYF. The variable domain in full, completed from reference TRBV7-2 and TRBJ2-7, reads GAGVSQSPSNKVTEKGKDVELRCDPISGHTALYWYRQSLGQGLEFLIYFQGNSAPDKSGLPSDRFSAERTGGSVSTLTIQRTQQEDSAVYLCASSLAGAAYEQYFGPGTRLTVT.

V gene TRBV5-4 combines with J gene TRBJ2-7; D might be TRBD2 (5 bases). The germline CDR1 and CDR2 sequences are SGHNT and YYREEE (reference sequence). The V gene lost 4 bases and the J gene lost 1 base, with 12 bases spanning the gap. This CDR3 contains 14 residues. Written as DNA, the CDR3 is TGTGCCAGCAGCCCGAGGGCTAGTTCCTACGAGCAGTACTTC. It encodes CASSPRASSYEQYF. The whole variable domain, filled in from reference TRBV5-4 and TRBJ2-7, reads ETGVTQSPTHLIKTRGQQVTLRCSSQSGHNTVSWYQQALGQGPQFIFQYYREEENGRGNFPPRFSGLQFPNYSSELNVNALELDDSALYLCASSPRASSYEQYFGPGTRLTVT.

This clone is medium-sized within its sample. The rearrangement uses TRBV9 and TRBJ2-7; TRBD2 is a possible D gene (6 bases). Between the trimmed V and J ends, which lost 7 bases and 4 bases, there was a span of 12 bases. The CDR3 consists of 12 residues. The germline CDR1 and CDR2 sequences are SGDLS and YYNGEE. The CDR3 DNA is TGTGCCAGCTCCCCTGGGGGGTACGAGCAGTACTTC. Protein product: CASSPGGYEQYF.